This T cell receptor (beta chain) was captured in a study of T-cell memory formation after mild COVID-19. Study results and limitations: Contracting clones from day 15 to 85 showed balanced CD4/CD8; later expanders favored CD4+.

In TCRdb, the 5' RACE reads were re-called with MiXCR into one record per CDR3 protein. The sample has under 200,000 distinct CDR3 sequences; 30% to 35% are singletons. In its sample, this clonotype was seen a few times. Its antigen remains unknown. The clonotype was recovered from an adult woman who had mild COVID-19 (a few samples of this study predate the infection). Cell type and time point are not known. The sample was PBMCs or a T cell subset sorted from them (not recorded which).

CDR3 nucleotides: TGTGCCAGCAGTCCATGGGGGGGAAAGACAGATACGCAGTATTTT. Translated, it gives CASSPWGGKTDTQYF. V is TRBV25-1 and J is TRBJ2-3; TRBD2 aligns across 7 bases. The CDR3 is 15 amino acids. V dropped 5 bases and J dropped 3; count of bases not matched to a gene: 8. Germline V CDR1 and CDR2: MGHDK, SYGVNS.